A single sample gave rise to the 14 T cell receptor beta chains below, sequenced in a study of immune evolution from preneoplasia to lung adenocarcinoma. Sequencing used immunoSEQ multiplex PCR; TCRdb keeps in-frame clones, though not all of them. The sample records 25,000 or so clones, about two thirds being singletons. Sequencing was performed on FFPE invasive lung adenocarcinoma tissue. The receptors stem from a person aged 55 to 75 with invasive lung adenocarcinoma. Some clones in this sample may be carry-over from other donors' samples.

The V and J genes are TRBV15 and TRBJ2-2; 7 nucleotides match TRBD2. V dropped 1 base and J dropped 0; count of bases not matched to a gene: 2. Germline CDR1 reads LNHNV; CDR2 reads YYDKDF (reference sequence). The CDR3 has 16 residues. The CDR3 loop reads CATSRGLAANTGELFF. The DNA for the CDR3 is TGTGCCACCAGCAGAGGGCTAGCGGCGAACACCGGGGAGCTGTTTTTT.

This chain links TRBV2 with TRBJ2-5, with unresolved D. From germline, CDR1 is SNHLY and CDR2 FYNNEI. The CDR3 totals 12 residues. V was shortened by 7 bases and J by 0 bases, with 6 bases between the two germline ends. CDR3 loop: CASNDDQETQYF. CDR3 DNA sequence: TGTGCCAGCAATGACGACCAAGAGACCCAGTACTTC. The whole variable domain, remainder taken from reference TRBV2 and TRBJ2-5, is EPEVTQTPSHQVTQMGQEVILRCVPISNHLYFYWYRQILGQKVEFLVSFYNNEISEKSEIFDDQFSVERPDGSNFTLKIRSTKLEDSAMYFCASNDDQETQYFGPGTRLLVL.

V is TRBV5-1 and J is TRBJ1-4; 8 bases are a match to TRBD1. The length of the CDR3 is 15 residues. Germline-derived CDR1 and CDR2 are SGHRS and YFSETQ. J gave up 8 bases and V 3 bases, and 9 bases lay outside the gene matches. The CDR3 protein is CASSSGTGRREKLFF. CDR3 DNA sequence: TGCGCCAGCAGCTCCGGGACAGGTAGACGAGAAAAACTGTTTTTT.

The chain employs TRBV7-2 and TRBJ2-1; 7 nucleotides align to TRBD2. The V gene's germline CDR1 is SGHTA and CDR2 FQGNSA. CDR3 length equals 17 residues. The V gene end was trimmed by 1 base and the J gene end by 1 base; junction bases not matched to a gene: 7. CDR3 nucleotide sequence: TGTGCCAGCAGCTTAGTCCCCAGCGGGACTTCCTACAATGAGCAGTTCTTC. Its protein product is CASSLVPSGTSYNEQFF. Variable domain in full (rest from reference TRBV7-2 and TRBJ2-1): GAGVSQSPSNKVTEKGKDVELRCDPISGHTALYWYRQSLGQGLEFLIYFQGNSAPDKSGLPSDRFSAERTGGSVSTLTIQRTQQEDSAVYLCASSLVPSGTSYNEQFFGPGTRLTVL.

The chain combines TRBV29-1 with TRBJ2-1, with D tentatively TRBD2 (5 bases). The CDR3 spans 15 residues. V lost 6 bases to trimming and J lost 4 bases, with 19 bases between them. Germline V lookup: CDR1 SQVTM, CDR2 ANQGSEA. This CDR3 reads CSVKTPGTRYNEQFF. DNA of the CDR3: TGCAGCGTCAAAACCCCCGGCACTAGGTACAATGAGCAGTTCTTC.

The chain couples TRBV6-1 to TRBJ2-7; 9 bases line up with TRBD1. Trimming at V came to 7 bases and at J to 6 bases, leaving 10 bases not matched to a gene. Per germline, CDR1 MNHNS and CDR2 SASEGT. This CDR3 region has 14 residues. CDR3 sequence: CASKGQGRQAEQYF. In DNA form, the CDR3 reads TGTGCCAGCAAAGGACAGGGGAGACAGGCCGAGCAGTACTTC.

The DNA for the CDR3 is TGTGCCAGCAGTTTCCTGACTAGCGGGAGGGTGAATGAGCAGTTCTTC. Its protein is CASSFLTSGRVNEQFF. The genes are TRBV27 and TRBJ2-1, with 14 bases identical to TRBD2. Germline trimming cut 3 bases from V and 7 bases from J; bases unmatched to any gene: 5. The CDR3 loop spans 16 amino acids. The germline CDR1 and CDR2 sequences are MNHEY and SMNVEV (reference sequence).

The chain carries TRBV6-5 and TRBJ2-5; a possible D gene is TRBD1 (5 bases). CDR3 length: 13 amino acids. The ends were cut back, 2 bases at V and 4 bases at J, with 8 bases in the middle. CDR1 is MNHEY and CDR2 is SVGAGI in the germline V gene. CDR3 loop: CASSYNQGETQYF. The CDR3 bases are TGTGCCAGCAGTTACAACCAGGGAGAGACCCAGTACTTC.

The chain combines TRBV6-1 with TRBJ2-5; 14 bases map to TRBD2. The CDR3 runs 18 residues. Trimming cost V 3 bases and J 3 bases; bases outside gene matches: 9. Germline loops: CDR1 MNHNS, CDR2 SASEGT. The CDR3 coding sequence is TGTGCCAGCAGTGAGGGGACTAGCGGGAGTTTTGTAGAAGAGACCCAGTACTTC. Translated, it gives CASSEGTSGSFVEETQYF.

V gene TRBV7-9 combines with J gene TRBJ2-7; D may be TRBD1 (5 bases). Germline assignment: CDR1 SEHNR and CDR2 FQNEAQ (reference sequence). The V end lost 5 bases, the J end lost 2 bases, and 13 bases lay between the germline ends. The CDR3 is 14 amino acids. The CDR3 loop is CASSRGPEAYEQYF. The CDR3 region has the DNA TGTGCCAGCAGCAGGGGCCCTGAGGCCTACGAGCAGTACTTC. The full variable domain, its missing parts supplied by reference TRBV7-9 and TRBJ2-7, is DTGVSQNPRHKITKRGQNVTFRCDPISEHNRLYWYRQTLGQGPEFLTYFQNEAQLEKSRLLSDRFSAERPKGSFSTLEIQRTEQGDSAMYLCASSRGPEAYEQYFGPGTRLTVT.

This rearrangement joins TRBV5-1 to TRBJ2-5, with 9 bases lining up with TRBD2. V lost 2 bases and J lost 2; bases outside the gene matches: 10. CDR1 is SGHRS and CDR2 is YFSETQ in the germline V gene. The CDR3 extends over 17 amino acids. Written as DNA, the CDR3 is TGCGCCAGCAGCTTAGGGGCTAGCGGGGTATTTCAAGAGACCCAGTACTTC. It encodes CASSLGASGVFQETQYF. The full variable domain, with the rest looked up from reference TRBV5-1 and TRBJ2-5, is KAGVTQTPRYLIKTRGQQVTLSCSPISGHRSVSWYQQTPGQGLQFLFEYFSETQRNKGNFPGRFSGRQFSNSRSEMNVSTLELGDSALYLCASSLGASGVFQETQYFGPGTRLLVL.

Details on this clone: At one of its ends the junction is not consistent with the germline gene, which may arise from a read error. The chain couples TRBV7-7 to TRBJ2-1, with 14 bases identical to TRBD2. Germline assignment: CDR1 SSHAT and CDR2 FNYEAQ (reference sequence). CDR3 size: 16 residues. Written as DNA, the CDR3 is TGTGCTAGCAGCTTAGCGGCGACTAGCGGGAGGGATGAGCAGTTCTTC. As protein: CASSLAATSGRDEQFF.

This clone was observed a single time. Compared with germline, one end of the junction differs, possibly owing to a read error. This chain joins TRBV27 and TRBJ2-3, with D unclear. The germline V gene has CDR1 MNHEY and CDR2 SMNVEV (reference sequence). The CDR3 contains 12 residues. The CDR3 coding sequence is TGTGCCAGCAGCCGGACCCGCACCGGGCCGATTTTT. It is translated as CASSRTRTGPIF.

The CDR3 is CASSPTVDYEQYF. CDR3 bases: TGTGCCAGCAGCCCGACAGTAGACTACGAGCAGTACTTC. This chain uses TRBV5-4 with TRBJ2-7; perhaps TRBD1 as D (5 bases). CDR1 is SGHNT and CDR2 is YYREEE in the germline V gene (reference sequence). The CDR3 is 13 residues long. The ends were cut back, 4 bases at V and 3 bases at J, with 11 bases in the middle.